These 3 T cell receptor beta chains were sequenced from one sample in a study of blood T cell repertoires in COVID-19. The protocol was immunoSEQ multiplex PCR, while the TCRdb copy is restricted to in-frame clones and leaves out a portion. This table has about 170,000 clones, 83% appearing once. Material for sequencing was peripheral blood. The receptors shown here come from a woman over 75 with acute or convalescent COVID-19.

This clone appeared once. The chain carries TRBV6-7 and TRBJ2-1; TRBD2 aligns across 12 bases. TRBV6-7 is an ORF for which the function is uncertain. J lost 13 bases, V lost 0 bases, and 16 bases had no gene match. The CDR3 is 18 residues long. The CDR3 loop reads CASSYSKGLAGTERKQFF. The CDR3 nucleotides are TGTGCCAGCAGTTACTCGAAAGGACTAGCGGGGACCGAGCGGAAACAGTTCTTC.

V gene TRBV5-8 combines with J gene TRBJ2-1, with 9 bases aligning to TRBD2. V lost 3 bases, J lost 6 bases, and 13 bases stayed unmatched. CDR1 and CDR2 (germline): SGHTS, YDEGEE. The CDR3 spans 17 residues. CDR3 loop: CASSSAPASGRINEQFF. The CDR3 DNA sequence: TGTGCCAGCAGCTCGGCCCCAGCCAGCGGGAGGATCAATGAGCAGTTCTTC.

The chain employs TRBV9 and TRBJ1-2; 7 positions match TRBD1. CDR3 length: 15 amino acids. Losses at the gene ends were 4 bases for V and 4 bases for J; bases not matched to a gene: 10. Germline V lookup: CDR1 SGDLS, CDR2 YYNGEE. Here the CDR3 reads CASSTGTESSYGYTF. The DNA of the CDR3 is TGTGCCAGCAGCACTGGGACAGAGTCGAGCTATGGCTACACCTTC. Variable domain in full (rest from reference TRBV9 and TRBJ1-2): DSGVTQTPKHLITATGQRVTLRCSPRSGDLSVYWYQQSLDQGLQFLIQYYNGEERAKGNILERFSAQQFPDLHSELNLSSLELGDSALYFCASSTGTESSYGYTFGSGTRLTVV.